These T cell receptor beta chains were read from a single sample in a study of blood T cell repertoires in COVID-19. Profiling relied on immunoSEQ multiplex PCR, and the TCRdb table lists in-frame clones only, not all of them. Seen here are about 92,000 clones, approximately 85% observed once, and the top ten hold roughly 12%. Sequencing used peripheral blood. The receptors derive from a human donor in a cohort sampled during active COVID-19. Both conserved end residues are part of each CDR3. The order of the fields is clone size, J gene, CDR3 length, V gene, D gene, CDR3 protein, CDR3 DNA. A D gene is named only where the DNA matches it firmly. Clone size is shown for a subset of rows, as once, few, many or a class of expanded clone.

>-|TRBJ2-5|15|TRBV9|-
CASSVVSGRQETQYF
TGTGCCAGCAGCGTAGTATCAGGGCGGCAAGAGACCCAGTACTTC
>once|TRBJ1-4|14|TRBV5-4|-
CASSLDLMREKLFF
TGTGCCAGCAGCTTGGATCTCATGAGGGAAAAACTGTTTTTT
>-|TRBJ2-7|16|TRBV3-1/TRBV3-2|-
CASSPRPGDDSYEQYF
TGTGCCAGCAGCCCCCGACCGGGGGATGATTCCTACGAGCAGTACTTC
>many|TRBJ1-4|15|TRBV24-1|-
CATSDAGEAREKLFF
TGTGCCACCAGTGATGCCGGAGAGGCGAGGGAAAAACTGTTTTTT
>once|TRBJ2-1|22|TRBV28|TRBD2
CASSFTPELAGGPQGAFDEQFF
TGTGCCAGCAGTTTCACACCTGAGTTAGCGGGGGGGCCGCAGGGAGCTTTCGATGAGCAGTTCTTC
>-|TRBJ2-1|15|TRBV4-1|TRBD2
CASSTRGGLLDEQFF
TGCGCCAGCAGCACTCGGGGGGGCCTGTTGGATGAGCAGTTCTTC
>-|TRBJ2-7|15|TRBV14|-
CASSHFSDSSYEQYF
TGTGCCAGCAGCCACTTTTCGGACAGCTCCTACGAGCAGTACTTC
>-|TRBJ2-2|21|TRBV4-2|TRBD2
CASSQDWRLAGGGLDTGELFF
TGTGCCAGCAGCCAAGATTGGAGACTAGCGGGAGGAGGGCTAGACACCGGGGAGCTGTTTTTT
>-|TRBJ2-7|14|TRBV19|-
CASSPQSPNRWQYF
TGTGCCAGTAGTCCGCAATCCCCTAACAGGTGGCAGTACTTC
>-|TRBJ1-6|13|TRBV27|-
CASSLGLSSPLHF
TGTGCCAGCAGCCTTGGACTCAGTTCACCCCTCCACTTT
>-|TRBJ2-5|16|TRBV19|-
CASSIEGHAGAETQYF
TGTGCCAGTAGTATAGAGGGACACGCGGGAGCGGAGACCCAGTACTTC
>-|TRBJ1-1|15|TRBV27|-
CASSLFAGLNTEAFF
TGTGCCAGCAGTTTATTCGCAGGGCTGAACACTGAAGCTTTCTTT
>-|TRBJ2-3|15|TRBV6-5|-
CASSINGGGTDTQYF
TGTGCCAGCAGTATTAACGGAGGGGGCACAGATACGCAGTATTTT
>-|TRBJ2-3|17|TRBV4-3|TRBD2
CASSQGEAGDGTDTQYF
TGCGCCAGCAGCCAAGGGGAAGCGGGAGACGGTACAGATACGCAGTATTTT
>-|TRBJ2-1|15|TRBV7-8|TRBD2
CASSPGTSIVNEQFF
TGTGCCAGCAGCCCCGGGACTAGTATAGTGAATGAGCAGTTCTTC
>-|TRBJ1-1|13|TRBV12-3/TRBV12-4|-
CASTRGGDTEAFF
TGTGCCAGCACGCGGGGAGGCGACACTGAAGCTTTCTTT
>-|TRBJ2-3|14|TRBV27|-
CASSSDRLTDTQYF
TGTGCCAGCAGTAGTGACAGGCTCACAGATACGCAGTATTTT
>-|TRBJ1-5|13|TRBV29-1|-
CSVQENSNQPQHF
TGCAGCGTACAGGAGAATAGCAATCAGCCCCAGCATTTT
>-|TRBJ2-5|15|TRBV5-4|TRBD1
CASSTYRDSQETQYF
TGTGCCAGCAGCACTTACCGGGACAGCCAAGAGACCCAGTACTTC
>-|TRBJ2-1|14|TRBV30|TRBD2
CAWKGGGAYNEQFF
TGTGCCTGGAAAGGCGGGGGGGCGTACAATGAGCAGTTCTTC
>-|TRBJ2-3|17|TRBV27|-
CASSPLIAGRGGDTQYF
TGTGCCAGCAGCCCCCTCATAGCGGGCCGAGGGGGAGATACGCAGTATTTT
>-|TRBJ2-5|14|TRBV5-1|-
CASSSDRTKETQYF
TGCGCCAGCAGCTCGGACAGAACCAAAGAGACCCAGTACTTC
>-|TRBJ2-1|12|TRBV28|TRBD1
CASSRRGRERFF
TGTGCCAGCAGTCGCAGGGGGCGCGAACGGTTCTTC
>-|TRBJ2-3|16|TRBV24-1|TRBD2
CATSDLAGGSTDTQYF
TGTGCCACCAGTGATTTGGCGGGGGGGAGCACAGATACGCAGTATTTT
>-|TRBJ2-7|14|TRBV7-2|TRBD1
CASSYRGRTYEQYF
TGTGCCAGCAGCTACAGGGGACGTACCTACGAGCAGTACTTC
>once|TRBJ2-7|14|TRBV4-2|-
CASSPEVGDYEQYF
TGTGCCAGCAGCCCGGAGGTTGGGGATTACGAGCAGTACTTC
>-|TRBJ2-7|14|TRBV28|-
CASSPPTRRSQVHF
TGTGCCAGCAGTCCACCCACTCGTCGGTCCCAAGTACACTTC
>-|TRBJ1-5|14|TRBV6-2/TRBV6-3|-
CASSSWAGNQPQHF
TGTGCCAGCAGTTCTTGGGCTGGCAATCAGCCCCAGCATTTT
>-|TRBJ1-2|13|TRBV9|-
CASSVGDNYGYTF
TGTGCCAGCAGCGTGGGAGACAACTATGGCTACACCTTC
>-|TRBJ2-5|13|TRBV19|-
CASKRTRQETQYF
TGTGCCAGTAAAAGAACCAGGCAAGAGACCCAGTACTTC
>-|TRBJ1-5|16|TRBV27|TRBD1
CASSSDRVSGNQPQHF
TGTGCCAGCAGTTCGGACAGGGTTAGCGGCAATCAGCCCCAGCATTTT
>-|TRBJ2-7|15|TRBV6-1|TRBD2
CASSEGLAGAYEQYF
TGTGCCAGCAGTGAAGGACTAGCGGGGGCCTACGAGCAGTACTTC
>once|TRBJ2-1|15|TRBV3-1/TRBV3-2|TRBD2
CASSQGASGINEQFF
TGTGCCAGCAGCCAAGGGGCTAGCGGGATCAATGAGCAGTTCTTC
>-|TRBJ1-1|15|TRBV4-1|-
CASSQDQAVGSEAFF
TGCGCCAGCAGCCAAGATCAGGCAGTGGGCAGCGAAGCTTTCTTT
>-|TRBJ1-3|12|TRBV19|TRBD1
CATRGPGNTIYF
TGTGCCACTAGGGGGCCTGGAAACACCATATATTTT
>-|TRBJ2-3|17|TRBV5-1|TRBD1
CASSLGGTVGSTDTQYF
TGCGCCAGCAGCTTGGGAGGGACAGTGGGGTCTACAGATACGCAGTATTTT
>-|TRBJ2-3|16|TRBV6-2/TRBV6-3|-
CASSPTAFGGTDTQYF
TGTGCCAGCAGTCCCACAGCTTTCGGGGGCACAGATACGCAGTATTTT
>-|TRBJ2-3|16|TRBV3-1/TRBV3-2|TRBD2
CASSQTGGGVTDTQYF
TGTGCCAGCAGCCAAACGGGCGGGGGGGTCACAGATACGCAGTATTTT
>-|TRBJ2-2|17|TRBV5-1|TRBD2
CASSLGLAGTYTGELFF
TGCGCCAGCAGCTTGGGACTAGCGGGGACCTACACCGGGGAGCTGTTTTTT
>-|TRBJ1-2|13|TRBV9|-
CASSPVDNYGYTF
TGTGCCAGCAGCCCGGTCGATAACTATGGCTACACCTTC
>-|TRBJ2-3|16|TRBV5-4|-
CASSLEGGPGTDTQYF
TGTGCCAGCAGCTTGGAGGGGGGGCCCGGCACAGATACGCAGTATTTT
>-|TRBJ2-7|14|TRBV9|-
CASSVGGGLYEQYF
TGTGCCAGCAGCGTAGGTGGGGGCCTTTACGAGCAGTACTTC
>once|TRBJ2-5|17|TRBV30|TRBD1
CAWSTTDRARYQETQYF
TGTGCCTGGAGTACTACAGACAGGGCCCGGTACCAAGAGACCCAGTACTTC
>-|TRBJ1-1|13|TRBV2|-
CASWVGRVSEAFF
TGTGCCAGCTGGGTGGGCAGGGTTTCTGAAGCTTTCTTT
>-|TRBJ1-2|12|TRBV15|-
CATSRDVAGYTF
TGTGCCACCAGCAGAGATGTAGCGGGCTACACCTTC
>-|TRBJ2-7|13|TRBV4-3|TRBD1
CASSQDGPGGQYF
TGCGCCAGCAGCCAAGATGGACCAGGGGGGCAGTACTTC
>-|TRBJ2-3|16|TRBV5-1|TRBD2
CASSLGLAADTDTQYF
TGCGCCAGCAGCTTGGGGCTAGCGGCCGACACAGATACGCAGTATTTT
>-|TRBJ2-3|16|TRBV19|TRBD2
CASSRGLAGGTDTQYF
TGTGCCAGTAGTAGAGGACTAGCGGGGGGCACAGATACGCAGTATTTT
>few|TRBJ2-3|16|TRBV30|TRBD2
CAWSVRGTSGTDTQYF
TGTGCCTGGAGTGTACGGGGGACTAGCGGCACAGATACGCAGTATTTT
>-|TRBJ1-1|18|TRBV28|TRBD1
CARSVGGQGAKTDTEAFF
TGTGCCAGGTCGGTAGGGGGACAGGGGGCTAAGACGGACACTGAAGCTTTCTTT